This TCR beta chain originates from a study of T cells in Graves' hyperthyroidism and ophthalmopathy. RNA transcripts served as the template for amplifying TCR beta CDR3 regions. Primed by the HTBI set, a first-round RT-PCR was run on the TCR CDR3. TCRdb redid the calling of the multiplex PCR reads with MiXCR, one entry per CDR3 protein. The sample has approximately 560,000 distinct CDR3 sequences, 46% seen once. V lost 1 base to trimming and J lost 9 bases, with 19 bases between them. From germline, CDR1 is SGHAT and CDR2 FQDESV (reference sequence). CDR3 length equals 17 residues. The sample was peripheral blood or thyroid tissue (not recorded which). The rearrangement uses TRBV11-1 and TRBJ1-6; no definite D call. This TCR was recovered from a woman between 18 and 30 years old with Graves' hyperthyroidism. The DNA for the CDR3 is TGTGCCAGCAGCTTAGAGTCCGTGATCGGCCTTGCTTCACCCCTCCACTTT. Its translation is CASSLESVIGLASPLHF.